This T cell receptor (beta chain) stems from a study of T cell changes during pregnancy in multiple sclerosis. From germline, CDR1 is MNHEY and CDR2 SVGAGI. The CDR3 totals 14 residues. Losses at the gene ends were 8 bases for V and 5 bases for J; bases not matched to a gene: 8. TCRdb's copy holds only in-frame clones and misses some; the assay was immunoSEQ multiplex PCR. Among 45,000 or so clones listed, 88% were seen once. The specimen was CD8+ T cells from peripheral blood mononuclear cells, collected after pregnancy. The chain recombines TRBV6-5 with TRBJ1-5, with TRBD1 identical over 8 bases. The sequence came from a female donor in good health, enrolled as a control in a pregnancy study. The CDR3 DNA follows: TGTGCCAGCCAACGGACAGGGTTGGATCAGCCCCAGCATTTT. Protein sequence: CASQRTGLDQPQHF.